The clone carrying this T cell receptor beta chain was detected only a few times. Its target is unknown. This CDR3 contains 15 residues. CDR1 SGHTA and CDR2 FQGNSA come from the germline V gene. Trimming removed 5 bases from V and 0 bases from J, with 14 bases in between. Primers: 60 Vbeta forward and 13 Jbeta reverse. This table comes from immunoSEQ multiplex PCR, and its TCRdb copy is limited to in-frame clones, with some not included. The table lists approximately 82,000 clones, around 9.1% of them singletons, with roughly 22% in the top ten. The sample originates from a study of cytomegalovirus exposure and HLA in healthy donors. Study-wide results and limits: Reportedly, diagnosis of cytomegalovirus status by the classifier showed high specificity and sensitivity. What was likely a sequencing artifact was a cluster of highly shared sequence variants. Most TCR beta V segments were productive about 87% or about 30% of the time in an earlier analysis.

The receptor was derived from a man in his 60s in good health and CMV-seropositive. The genes are TRBV7-2 and TRBJ2-7; D gene ambiguous. What was sequenced was PBMCs. CDR3 in DNA: TGTGCCAGCAGCCCCGACTCCGCCTCCTCCTACGAGCAGTACTTC. This translates into CASSPDSASSYEQYF.